These 28 T cell receptor beta chains came from one sample sequenced in a study of blood T cell repertoires in COVID-19. Using immunoSEQ multiplex PCR, the repertoire was profiled, and TCRdb retains in-frame clones only, with some absent. The table lists 45,000 to 50,000 clones, roughly nine tenths of them singletons. Sample: peripheral blood. Source of these receptors: a human donor in a cohort sampled during active COVID-19.

This chain connects TRBV6-5 to TRBJ1-2, with D hard to call. The V gene's germline CDR1 is MNHEY and CDR2 SVGAGI. V lost 6 bases, J lost 7 bases, and 9 bases lay in between. The CDR3 extends over 11 amino acids. The CDR3 sequence: CASSPGAGYTF. The CDR3 DNA reads as TGTGCCAGCAGCCCCGGTGCTGGCTACACCTTC.

The chain employs TRBV15 and TRBJ2-7, with D possibly matching TRBD1 (6 bases). V was cut by 3 bases and J by 0 bases, with 12 bases left in between. The CDR3 length is 15 residues. Germline assignment: CDR1 LNHNV and CDR2 YYDKDF (reference sequence). CDR3 protein: CATSRRQVSSYEQYF. In DNA form, the CDR3 reads TGTGCCACCAGCAGGAGACAGGTGAGCTCCTACGAGCAGTACTTC.

As DNA, the CDR3 is TGTGCCAGCAGTTACGTTACAACTAATGAAAAACTGTTTTTT. This sequence encodes CASSYVTTNEKLFF. The V gene is TRBV6-6, the J gene TRBJ1-4; no definite D call. The CDR3 spans 14 residues. Trimming stripped 2 bases from V and 0 bases from J, with 4 bases between. Germline CDR1 and CDR2: MNHNY and SVGAGI (reference sequence).

This rearrangement joins TRBV9 to TRBJ1-1, with a weak D call TRBD1 (5 bases). The V gene lost 0 bases and the J gene lost 3 bases, with 9 bases spanning the gap. Germline V gene data show CDR1 as SGDLS and CDR2 as YYNGEE. There are 14 residues in the CDR3. CDR3 loop: CASSVEPGDTEAFF. For the CDR3, the DNA is TGTGCCAGCAGCGTAGAACCGGGGGACACTGAAGCTTTCTTT.

The chain has TRBV15 and TRBJ2-1; TRBD2 might be the D (5 bases). Germline loops: CDR1 LNHNV, CDR2 YYDKDF (reference sequence). The length of the CDR3 is 14 residues. Trimming left V 1 base short and J 8 bases short, with 12 bases between. The CDR3 bases are TGTGCCACCAGCAGAGGTACTAGGGTCGATGAGCAGTTCTTC. As protein: CATSRGTRVDEQFF.

V and J are TRBV18 and TRBJ1-3; D is possibly TRBD1 (5 bases). Germline V gene sequence: CDR1 KGHSH, CDR2 LQKENI. Trimming left V 6 bases short and J 2 bases short, with 14 bases between. The CDR3 runs to 15 residues. CDR3 sequence (DNA): TGTGCCAGCTCCTTCAGAGGCAGGGCTGGAAACACCATATATTTT. The encoded protein is CASSFRGRAGNTIYF.

This clone was detected once. The chain uses TRBV4-1 and TRBJ2-3; D perhaps matches TRBD2 (6 bases). Germline V gene lookup returns CDR1 MGHRA and CDR2 YSYEKL. The CDR3 loop spans 15 amino acids. Trimming pared 1 base from V and 4 bases from J, leaving 12 bases between. CDR3 amino acids: CASSQGVRGPDTQYF. The CDR3 region has the DNA TGCGCCAGCAGCCAAGGCGTGCGGGGTCCAGATACGCAGTATTTT.

The chain recombines TRBV27 with TRBJ2-4; D is possibly TRBD1 (6 bases). Germline V gives CDR1 MNHEY, CDR2 SMNVEV (reference sequence). Trimming took off 6 bases at V and 0 bases at J, with 27 bases between the two ends. This CDR3 comprises 20 residues. The chain's CDR3 is CASSQGLEAHAGAAKNIQYF. CDR3 nucleotides: TGTGCCAGCAGCCAAGGCCTCGAGGCGCACGCAGGGGCAGCCAAAAACATTCAGTACTTC.

This chain uses TRBV27 with TRBJ1-1, with 8 bases matching TRBD1. This CDR3 contains 16 residues. The trim removed 7 bases at V and 3 bases at J, leaving 13 bases unmatched. Germline V CDR1 and CDR2: MNHEY, SMNVEV (reference sequence). Here the CDR3 DNA reads TGTGCCAGCACCCCATTAGGACAGGGAGGGCACACTGAAGCTTTCTTT. This sequence encodes CASTPLGQGGHTEAFF.

CDR3 nucleotides: TGTGCCAGCAGCGTAGATGGGGGCGGGGGCACTGAAGCTTTCTTT. Translation gives CASSVDGGGGTEAFF. This rearrangement joins TRBV9 to TRBJ1-1; tentative D call: TRBD1 (6 bases). Germline-derived CDR1 and CDR2 are SGDLS and YYNGEE. CDR3 size: 15 residues. V was trimmed by 0 bases and J by 4 bases, leaving 13 bases between them.

The chain links TRBV18 to TRBJ2-3; a weak D match, TRBD2 (6 bases). Germline V gives CDR1 KGHSH, CDR2 LQKENI. The CDR3 is made up of 15 amino acids. With 1 base removed from V and 6 bases from J, the gap between germline ends came to 14 bases. Written as DNA, the CDR3 is TGTGCCAGCTCACCACGGAAGGCGGGGTGGGATACGCAGTATTTT. Amino acids: CASSPRKAGWDTQYF.

V usage is TRBV14 and J usage is TRBJ2-1, with D possibly matching TRBD2 (5 bases). This CDR3 has 16 residues. Germline assignment: CDR1 SGHDN and CDR2 FVKESK. V lost 0 bases and J lost 5, with 14 bases in between. CDR3 region: CASSQDGGPLDNEQFF. CDR3 in DNA: TGTGCCAGCAGCCAAGACGGAGGACCTCTAGACAATGAGCAGTTCTTC.

V and J are TRBV11-3 and TRBJ1-1, with D perhaps TRBD1 (6 bases). Germline assignment: CDR1 SGHNT and CDR2 YENEEA. The V end lost 5 bases, the J end lost 3 bases, and 10 bases lay between the germline ends. This CDR3 has 13 residues. The CDR3 loop reads CASSKQGHTEAFF. The CDR3 coding sequence is TGTGCCAGCAGCAAGCAGGGGCACACTGAAGCTTTCTTT. Complete variable domain (other parts from reference TRBV11-3 and TRBJ1-1): EAGVVQSPRYKIIEKKQPVAFWCNPISGHNTLYWYLQNLGQGPELLIRYENEEAVDDSQLPKDRFSAERLKGVDSTLKIQPAELGDSAVYLCASSKQGHTEAFFGQGTRLTVV.

The gene calls are TRBV19 and TRBJ2-5, with a possible D match to TRBD1 (6 bases). The V gene lost 2 bases and the J gene lost 4 bases, with 14 bases spanning the gap. The CDR3 extends over 15 amino acids. Germline V lookup: CDR1 LNHDA, CDR2 SQIVND (reference sequence). CDR3 coding DNA: TGTGCCAGTAGTATATCAGGGGCTGGGCGAGAGACCCAGTACTTC. Protein: CASSISGAGRETQYF.

This sequence joins TRBV6-5 and TRBJ1-1; no clear D. Germline-derived CDR1 and CDR2 are MNHEY and SVGAGI. The CDR3 sequence is 15 residues long. Trimming left V 4 bases short and J 4 bases short, with 16 bases between. The CDR3 nucleotides are TGTGCCAGCAGTTCCGACGCCGGGCGGGGCACTGAAGCTTTCTTT. Amino acid sequence: CASSSDAGRGTEAFF.

This chain connects TRBV5-1 to TRBJ1-2, with D possibly being TRBD1 (6 bases). Trimming took off 5 bases at V and 2 bases at J, with 13 bases between the two ends. The CDR3 length is 14 residues. The germline CDR1 and CDR2 sequences are SGHRS and YFSETQ. Written as DNA, the CDR3 is TGCGCCAGCAGACCCATCGACAGGAACTATGGCTACACCTTC. Its protein is CASRPIDRNYGYTF.

The chain is built from TRBV18 and TRBJ1-3, with 9 bases aligning to TRBD1. The junction had 6 bases not matched to a gene; V was cut back by 3 bases and J by 0 bases. The germline V gene has CDR1 KGHSH and CDR2 LQKENI. The length of the CDR3 is 17 residues. CDR3 residues: CASSPAKDRGSGNTIYF. CDR3 in DNA: TGTGCCAGCTCACCGGCAAAGGACAGGGGCTCTGGAAACACCATATATTTT.

V gene TRBV19 combines with J gene TRBJ2-6; D unresolved. The V gene lost 5 bases and the J gene lost 1 base, with 9 bases spanning the gap. This CDR3 comprises 15 residues. Germline V gene sequence: CDR1 LNHDA, CDR2 SQIVND (reference sequence). Here the CDR3 reads CASSPTLSGANVLTF. The CDR3 nucleotides read TGTGCCAGTAGTCCCACTTTATCTGGGGCCAACGTCCTGACTTTC.

The chain links TRBV7-2 to TRBJ1-6; 9 bases match TRBD1. Per the germline V gene, CDR1 is SGHTA and CDR2 is FQGNSA. V lost 5 bases, J lost 10 bases, and 9 bases stayed unmatched. There are 15 residues in the CDR3. CDR3 bases: TGTGCCAGCAGCGCTACAGGGGGCGCGGGATCACCCCTCCACTTT. This sequence encodes CASSATGGAGSPLHF.

The rearrangement joins TRBV7-8 to TRBJ1-2, with 12 bases lining up with TRBD1. Trimming at V came to 3 bases and at J to 4 bases, leaving 3 bases not matched to a gene. The length of the CDR3 is 15 residues. CDR1 and CDR2 from the germline V gene are SGHVS and FQNEAQ. As DNA, the CDR3 is TGTGCCAGCAGCTTTAGGGACAGGGGGCCCTATGGCTACACCTTC. The encoded protein is CASSFRDRGPYGYTF.

The J gene is TRBJ2-7, the V gene TRBV18; D may be TRBD2 (5 bases). Germline V gene data show CDR1 as KGHSH and CDR2 as LQKENI. V was shortened by 4 bases and J by 3 bases, with 13 bases between the two germline ends. This CDR3 is 14 amino acids long. The CDR3 loop reads CASSRGRRDYEQYF. The DNA for the CDR3 is TGTGCCAGCTCACGAGGGAGAAGGGACTACGAGCAGTACTTC.

The J gene is TRBJ1-6, the V gene TRBV11-2, with D hard to call. The V end lost 5 bases, the J end lost 0 bases, and 20 bases lay between the germline ends. Germline CDR1 is SGHAT and CDR2 is FQNNGV. The CDR3 is made up of 19 amino acids. The CDR3 reads CASSPTSATSSSYNSPLHF. CDR3 DNA: TGTGCCAGCAGCCCGACTAGTGCGACTTCAAGCTCCTATAATTCACCCCTCCACTTT.

The V gene is TRBV6-5, the J gene TRBJ1-3; D is perhaps TRBD1 (5 bases). CDR1 and CDR2 (germline): MNHEY, SVGAGI. CDR3 size: 12 residues. The V gene lost 11 bases and the J gene lost 9 bases, with 17 bases spanning the gap. The CDR3 sequence is CAHTGPGGTIYF. The CDR3, as DNA: TGTGCCCACACCGGGCCGGGGGGCACCATATATTTT.

The chain combines TRBV13 with TRBJ2-7; TRBD1 agrees at 8 bases. The length of the CDR3 is 14 residues. Looked up from germline, CDR1 is PRHDT and CDR2 is FYEKMQ (reference sequence). With 4 bases clipped from V and 7 bases from J, the junction kept 9 bases outside the gene matches. The CDR3 loop reads CASSSETGVGEQYF. CDR3 DNA: TGTGCCAGCAGCTCGGAGACAGGGGTAGGAGAGCAGTACTTC.

The chain recombines TRBV1 with TRBJ2-2; TRBD2 was called by the table and not checked on the DNA. TRBV1 is deemed a pseudogene. The CDR3 covers 15 residues. The CDR3 loop is CTSSPERGGTGELFF. The DNA of the CDR3 is TGCACCAGCAGCCCAGAACGCGGGGGGACCGGGGAGCTGTTTTTT.

The V gene is TRBV5-1, the J gene TRBJ1-2, with 9 bases aligning to TRBD1. The germline gives CDR1 SGHRS, CDR2 YFSETQ. The CDR3 runs to 16 residues. V was clipped by 0 bases and J by 6 bases; unmatched bases: 9. CDR3 sequence reads: CASSLVAGTGWDGYTF. CDR3 nucleotide sequence: TGCGCCAGCAGCTTGGTCGCCGGGACAGGGTGGGATGGCTACACCTTC.

The rearrangement uses TRBV11-2 and TRBJ2-2; 9 bases map to TRBD1. The CDR3 has 17 residues. With 5 bases clipped from V and 4 bases from J, the junction kept 11 bases outside the gene matches. Germline CDR1 SGHAT, CDR2 FQNNGV. In nucleotides, the CDR3 is TGTGCCAGCAGCGTCAACAGGGGGCTTTTGGGCACCGGGGAGCTGTTTTTT. Its translation is CASSVNRGLLGTGELFF. The full variable domain, rest sourced from reference TRBV11-2 and TRBJ2-2, is EAGVAQSPRYKIIEKRQSVAFWCNPISGHATLYWYQQILGQGPKLLIQFQNNGVVDDSQLPKDRFSAERLKGVDSTLKIQPAKLEDSAVYLCASSVNRGLLGTGELFFGEGSRLTVL.

J is TRBJ2-1 and V is TRBV9, with D maybe TRBD2 (5 bases). The CDR3 contains 15 residues. Germline-derived CDR1 and CDR2 are SGDLS and YYNGEE. The ends were cut back, 7 bases at V and 0 bases at J, with 14 bases in the middle. CDR3 in amino acids: CASAQPGSSYNEQFF. The CDR3 DNA reads TGTGCCAGCGCCCAGCCGGGGAGCTCCTACAATGAGCAGTTCTTC.